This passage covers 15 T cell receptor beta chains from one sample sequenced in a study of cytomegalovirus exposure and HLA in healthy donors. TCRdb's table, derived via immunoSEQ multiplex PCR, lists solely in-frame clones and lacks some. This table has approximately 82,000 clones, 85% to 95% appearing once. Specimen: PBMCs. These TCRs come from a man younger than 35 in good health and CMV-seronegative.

The CDR3 DNA reads TGTGCCAGCAGTGACTCTGGGGGGAGACACACAGATACGCAGTATTTT. Protein sequence: CASSDSGGRHTDTQYF. V and J are TRBV6-4 and TRBJ2-3; D might be TRBD2 (6 bases). Deletions cut 0 bases from V and 2 bases from J, with 12 bases between. CDR1 MRHNA and CDR2 SNTAGT come from the germline V gene. This CDR3 region has 16 residues.

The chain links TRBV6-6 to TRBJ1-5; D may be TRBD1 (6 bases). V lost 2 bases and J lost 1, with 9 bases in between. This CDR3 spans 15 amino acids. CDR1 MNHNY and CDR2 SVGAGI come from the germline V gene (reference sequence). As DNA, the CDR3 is TGTGCCAGCAGTTACCGGGGGGCCAGCAATCAGCCCCAGCATTTT. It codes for CASSYRGASNQPQHF.

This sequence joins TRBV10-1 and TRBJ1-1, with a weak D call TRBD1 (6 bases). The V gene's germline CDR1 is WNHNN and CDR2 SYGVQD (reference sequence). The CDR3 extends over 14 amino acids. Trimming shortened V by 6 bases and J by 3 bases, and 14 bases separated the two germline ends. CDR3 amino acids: CASRRTEIDTEAFF. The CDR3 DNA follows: TGCGCCAGCAGGAGGACAGAGATAGACACTGAAGCTTTCTTT.

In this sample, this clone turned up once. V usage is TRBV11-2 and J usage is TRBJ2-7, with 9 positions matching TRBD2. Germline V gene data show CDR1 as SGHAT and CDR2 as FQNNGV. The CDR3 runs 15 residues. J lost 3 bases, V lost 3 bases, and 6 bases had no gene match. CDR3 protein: CASSLGTSSFYEQYF. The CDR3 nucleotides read TGTGCCAGCAGCTTGGGGACTAGCAGCTTCTACGAGCAGTACTTC.

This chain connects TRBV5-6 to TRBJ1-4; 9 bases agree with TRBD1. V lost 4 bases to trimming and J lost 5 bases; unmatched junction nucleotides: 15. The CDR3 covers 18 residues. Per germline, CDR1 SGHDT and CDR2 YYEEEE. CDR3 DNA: TGTGCCAGCAGCCCGCCCTTCGGATCCGGGACAGGGAATGAAAAACTGTTTTTT. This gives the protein CASSPPFGSGTGNEKLFF.

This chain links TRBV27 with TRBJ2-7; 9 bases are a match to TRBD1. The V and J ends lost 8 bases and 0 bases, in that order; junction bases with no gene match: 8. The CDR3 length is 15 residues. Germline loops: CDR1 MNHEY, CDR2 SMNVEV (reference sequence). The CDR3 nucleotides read TGTGCCAGCCAGGACCGGGACAGGGCCTCCTACGAGCAGTACTTC. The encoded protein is CASQDRDRASYEQYF.

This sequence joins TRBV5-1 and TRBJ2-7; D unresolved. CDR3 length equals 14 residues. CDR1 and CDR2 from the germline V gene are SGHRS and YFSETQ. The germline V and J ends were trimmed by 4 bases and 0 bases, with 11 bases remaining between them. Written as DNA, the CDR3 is TGCGCCAGCAGCCCGAGTTCGAGCTCCTACGAGCAGTACTTC. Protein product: CASSPSSSSYEQYF.

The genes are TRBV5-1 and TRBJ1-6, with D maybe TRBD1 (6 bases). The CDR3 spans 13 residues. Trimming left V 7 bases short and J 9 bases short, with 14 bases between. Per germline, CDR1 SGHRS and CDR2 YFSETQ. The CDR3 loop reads CASGAGEGSPLHF. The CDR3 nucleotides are TGCGCCAGCGGGGCAGGGGAGGGTTCACCCCTCCACTTT.

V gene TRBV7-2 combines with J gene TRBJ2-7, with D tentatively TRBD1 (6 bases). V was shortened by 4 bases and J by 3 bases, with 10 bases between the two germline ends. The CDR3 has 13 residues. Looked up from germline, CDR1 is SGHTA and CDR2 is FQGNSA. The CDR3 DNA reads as TGTGCCAGCAGCTCCAGGGGCTTCTACGAGCAGTACTTC. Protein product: CASSSRGFYEQYF.

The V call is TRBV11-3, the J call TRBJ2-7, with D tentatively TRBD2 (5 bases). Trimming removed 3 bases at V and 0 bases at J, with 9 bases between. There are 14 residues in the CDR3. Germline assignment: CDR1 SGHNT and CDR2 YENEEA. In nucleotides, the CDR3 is TGTGCCAGCAGCTTGACGGGAAGCTCCTACGAGCAGTACTTC. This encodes CASSLTGSSYEQYF.

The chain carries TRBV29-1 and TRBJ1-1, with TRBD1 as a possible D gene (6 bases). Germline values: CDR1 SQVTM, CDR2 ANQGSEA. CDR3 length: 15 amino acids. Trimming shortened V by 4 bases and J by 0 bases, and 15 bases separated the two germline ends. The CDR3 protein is CSVGDTAALNTEAFF. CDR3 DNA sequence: TGCAGCGTTGGGGACACCGCTGCCTTGAACACTGAAGCTTTCTTT.

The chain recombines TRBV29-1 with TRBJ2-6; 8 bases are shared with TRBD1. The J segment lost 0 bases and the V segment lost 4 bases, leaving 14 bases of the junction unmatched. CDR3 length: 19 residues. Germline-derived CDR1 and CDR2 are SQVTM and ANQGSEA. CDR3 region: CSVAARDRSPNSGANVLTF. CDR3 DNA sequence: TGCAGCGTTGCCGCTCGGGACAGGAGTCCTAACTCTGGGGCCAACGTCCTGACTTTC.

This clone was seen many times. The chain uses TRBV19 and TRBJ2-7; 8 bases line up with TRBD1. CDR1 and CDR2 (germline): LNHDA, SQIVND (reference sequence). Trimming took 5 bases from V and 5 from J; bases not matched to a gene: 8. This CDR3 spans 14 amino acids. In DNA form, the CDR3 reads TGTGCCAGTAGTTCCTCCTGGACAGGGAACGAGCAGTACTTC. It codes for CASSSSWTGNEQYF.

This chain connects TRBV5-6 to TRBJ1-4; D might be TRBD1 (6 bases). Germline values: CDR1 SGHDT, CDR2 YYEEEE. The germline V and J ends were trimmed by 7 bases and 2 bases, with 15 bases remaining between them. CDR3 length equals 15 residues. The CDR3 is CASVIQGSTNEKLFF. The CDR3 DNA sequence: TGTGCCAGCGTGATTCAGGGGTCCACTAATGAAAAACTGTTTTTT. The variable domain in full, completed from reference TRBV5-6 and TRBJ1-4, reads DAGVTQSPTHLIKTRGQQVTLRCSPKSGHDTVSWYQQALGQGPQFIFQYYEEEERQRGNFPDRFSGHQFPNYSSELNVNALLLGDSALYLCASVIQGSTNEKLFFGSGTQLSVL.

The CDR3 DNA reads TGTGCCTGGAGTGGAGGATTCGCTGAAGCTTTCTTT. It yields the protein CAWSGGFAEAFF. The rearrangement links TRBV30 to TRBJ1-1; no definite D call. The CDR3 totals 12 residues. Germline V gene data show CDR1 as GTSNPN and CDR2 as SVGIG (reference sequence). Deletions cut 1 base from V and 6 bases from J, with 9 bases between.